This entry is about one TCR beta chain. Only in-frame clones appear in the TCRdb table, and some are missing; sequencing was by immunoSEQ multiplex PCR. This table holds under 150,000 clones, approximately 85% found once. This sample is drawn from a study of blood T cell repertoires in COVID-19. Germline CDR1 reads SGHVS; CDR2 reads FQNEAQ. The V and J ends lost 4 bases and 2 bases, in that order; junction bases with no gene match: 15. The CDR3 has 19 residues. V and J are TRBV7-8 and TRBJ2-3, with 10 bases identical to TRBD2. The sample comprised peripheral blood. The receptor was isolated from a human donor in a cohort sampled during active COVID-19. The CDR3 reads CASSSRGASGSGVTDTQYF. The CDR3 region has the DNA TGTGCCAGCAGCTCACGAGGGGCTAGCGGGAGCGGGGTCACAGATACGCAGTATTTT.